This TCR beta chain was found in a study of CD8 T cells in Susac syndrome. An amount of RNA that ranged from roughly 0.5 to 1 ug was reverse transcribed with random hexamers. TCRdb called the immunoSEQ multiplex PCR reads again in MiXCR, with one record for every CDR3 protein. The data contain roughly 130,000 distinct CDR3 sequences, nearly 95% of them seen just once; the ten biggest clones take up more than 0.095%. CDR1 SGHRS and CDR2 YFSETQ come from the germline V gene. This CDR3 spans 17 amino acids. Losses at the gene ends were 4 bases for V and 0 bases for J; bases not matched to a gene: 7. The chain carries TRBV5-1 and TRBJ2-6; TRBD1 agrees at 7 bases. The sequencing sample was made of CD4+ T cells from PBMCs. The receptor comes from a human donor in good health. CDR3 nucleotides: TGCGCCAGCAGCATACAGGGGCGTAGCTCTGGGGCCAACGTCCTGACTTTC. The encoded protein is CASSIQGRSSGANVLTF.